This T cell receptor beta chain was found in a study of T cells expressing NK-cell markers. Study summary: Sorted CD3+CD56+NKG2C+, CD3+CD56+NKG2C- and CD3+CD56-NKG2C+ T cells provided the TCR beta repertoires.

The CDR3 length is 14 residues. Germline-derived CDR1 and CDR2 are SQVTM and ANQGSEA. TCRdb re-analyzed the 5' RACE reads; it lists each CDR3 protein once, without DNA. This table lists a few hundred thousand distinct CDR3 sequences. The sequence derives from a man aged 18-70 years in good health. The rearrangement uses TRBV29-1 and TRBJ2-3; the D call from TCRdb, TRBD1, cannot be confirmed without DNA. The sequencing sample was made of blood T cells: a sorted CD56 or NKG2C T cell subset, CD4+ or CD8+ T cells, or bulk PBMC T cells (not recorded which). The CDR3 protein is CSVGTGTSTDTQYF.